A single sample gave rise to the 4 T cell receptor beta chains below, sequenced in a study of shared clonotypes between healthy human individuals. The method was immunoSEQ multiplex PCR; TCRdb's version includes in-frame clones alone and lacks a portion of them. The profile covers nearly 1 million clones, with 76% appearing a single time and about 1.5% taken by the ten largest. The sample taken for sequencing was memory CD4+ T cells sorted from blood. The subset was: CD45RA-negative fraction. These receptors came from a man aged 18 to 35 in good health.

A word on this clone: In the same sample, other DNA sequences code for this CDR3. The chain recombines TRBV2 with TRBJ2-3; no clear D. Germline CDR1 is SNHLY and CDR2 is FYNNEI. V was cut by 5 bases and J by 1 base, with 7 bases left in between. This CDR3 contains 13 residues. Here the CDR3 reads CASSRGRTDTQYF. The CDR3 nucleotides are TGTGCCAGCAGTCGCGGACGCACAGATACGCAGTATTTT.

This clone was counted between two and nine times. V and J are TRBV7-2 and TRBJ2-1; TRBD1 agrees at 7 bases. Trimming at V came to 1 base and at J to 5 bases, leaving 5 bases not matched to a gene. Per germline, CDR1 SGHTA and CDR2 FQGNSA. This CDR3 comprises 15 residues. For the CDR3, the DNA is TGTGCCAGCAGCTTAGGGGGACAGATAAACAATGAGCAGTTCTTC. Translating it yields CASSLGGQINNEQFF.

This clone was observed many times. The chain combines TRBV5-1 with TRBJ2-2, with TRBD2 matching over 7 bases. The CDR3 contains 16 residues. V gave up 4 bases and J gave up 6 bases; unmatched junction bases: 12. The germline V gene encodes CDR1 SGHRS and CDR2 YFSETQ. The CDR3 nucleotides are TGCGCCAGCAGCCCGAACGGCGGGAGTGTCTCCGGGGAGCTGTTTTTT. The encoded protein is CASSPNGGSVSGELFF. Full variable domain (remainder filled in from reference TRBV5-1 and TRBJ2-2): KAGVTQTPRYLIKTRGQQVTLSCSPISGHRSVSWYQQTPGQGLQFLFEYFSETQRNKGNFPGRFSGRQFSNSRSEMNVSTLELGDSALYLCASSPNGGSVSGELFFGEGSRLTVL.

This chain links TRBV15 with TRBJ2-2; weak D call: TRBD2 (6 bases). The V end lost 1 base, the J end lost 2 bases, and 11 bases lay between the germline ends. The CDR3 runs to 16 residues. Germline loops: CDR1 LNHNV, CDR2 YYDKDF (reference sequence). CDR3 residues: CATSRAGEINTGELFF. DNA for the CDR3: TGTGCCACCAGCAGAGCGGGGGAAATAAACACCGGGGAGCTGTTTTTT.